These T cell receptor beta chains were read from a single sample in a study of tumor and adjacent non-tumor tissue in lung cancer. TCRdb processed the multiplex PCR reads anew with MiXCR; each CDR3 protein has one entry. The sample lists 65,000 to 70,000 distinct CDR3 sequences; about 61% were seen once. Source material: lung tumor tissue. These receptors originate from a man aged 50 to 60 with non-small cell lung cancer. The CDR3 runs from the conserved cysteine through the conserved F or W. Fields, in order: J gene, CDR3 length, V gene, clone size, D gene, CDR3 protein, CDR3 DNA. D genes are given only for firm matches. Expanded clones get a size class; other rows say once, few or many, or leave the size out.

J: TRBJ2-5; length: 16; V: TRBV5-1; size: .; D: .; CDR3: CASSRQTSWPQETQYF; DNA: TGCGCCAGCAGCCGTCAGACTAGTTGGCCCCAAGAGACCCAGTACTTC
J: TRBJ2-7; length: 15; V: TRBV29-1; size: .; D: TRBD1; CDR3: CSVLSVGQGAYEQYF; DNA: TGCAGCGTTCTATCGGTGGGACAGGGGGCCTACGAGCAGTACTTC
J: TRBJ1-6; length: 16; V: TRBV11-2; size: .; D: TRBD1; CDR3: CASSFSGQNYNSPIHF; DNA: TGTGCCAGCAGCTTCTCGGGACAGAACTACAATTCACCCATCCACTTT
J: TRBJ1-2; length: 14; V: TRBV19; size: many; D: TRBD1; CDR3: CASYTGAMNYGYTF; DNA: TGTGCCAGTTACACAGGGGCGATGAACTATGGCTACACCTTC
J: TRBJ2-5; length: 14; V: TRBV28; size: .; D: .; CDR3: CASNRGSAPETQYF; DNA: TGTGCCAGCAATCGAGGCAGCGCCCCAGAGACCCAGTACTTC
J: TRBJ2-7; length: 14; V: TRBV7-9; size: many; D: .; CDR3: CASSTTDGAYEQYF; DNA: TGTGCCAGCAGCACGACGGACGGAGCCTACGAGCAGTACTTC
J: TRBJ2-5; length: 14; V: TRBV11-1; size: .; D: .; CDR3: CASSSGRSQETQYF; DNA: TGTGCCAGCAGCTCAGGTCGGAGCCAAGAGACCCAGTACTTC
J: TRBJ1-6; length: 17; V: TRBV6-6; size: .; D: .; CDR3: CASNYDVTSSYNSPLHF; DNA: TGTGCCAGCAATTACGATGTGACGAGCTCCTATAACTCACCCCTCCACTTT
J: TRBJ2-3; length: 14; V: TRBV28; size: .; D: .; CDR3: CASSRAGLADTRYF; DNA: TGTGCCAGCAGTCGGGCAGGGCTCGCAGATACGCGATATTTT
J: TRBJ2-2; length: 15; V: TRBV4-2; size: many; D: .; CDR3: CASSLTGSPPGELFF; DNA: TGTGCCAGCAGCCTAACCGGGAGCCCCCCCGGGGAGCTGTTTTTT
J: TRBJ2-2; length: 12; V: TRBV5-1; size: .; D: .; CDR3: CARSLNTGELFF; DNA: TGCGCCAGAAGTCTTAACACCGGGGAGCTGTTTTTT
J: TRBJ2-1; length: 17; V: TRBV6-1; size: many; D: TRBD2; CDR3: CASSGLAGGLFDNEQFF; DNA: TGTGCCAGCAGTGGACTAGCGGGAGGGCTTTTCGACAATGAGCAGTTCTTC
J: TRBJ2-1; length: 13; V: TRBV4-1; size: .; D: .; CDR3: CASSQPIGDEQFF; DNA: TGCGCCAGCAGCCAACCGATCGGGGATGAACAGTTCTTC
J: TRBJ1-4; length: 14; V: TRBV5-1; size: .; D: TRBD1; CDR3: CASSPTGVEEKLFF; DNA: TGCGCCAGCAGCCCTACAGGGGTGGAAGAAAAACTGTTTTTT
J: TRBJ2-3; length: 16; V: TRBV11-3; size: .; D: TRBD2; CDR3: CTRGPGTSGFADTQYF; DNA: TGTACCAGGGGCCCAGGGACTAGCGGGTTCGCAGATACGCAGTATTTT
J: TRBJ1-1; length: 14; V: TRBV5-1; size: few; D: .; CDR3: CASSGGSLNTEAFF; DNA: TGCGCCAGCAGTGGGGGGTCGTTGAACACTGAAGCTTTCTTT
J: TRBJ1-1; length: 13; V: TRBV6-1; size: many; D: TRBD1; CDR3: CASSEAMTGKAFF; DNA: TGTGCCAGCAGTGAGGCGATGACAGGGAAGGCTTTCTTT
J: TRBJ2-3; length: 15; V: TRBV4-2; size: .; D: .; CDR3: CSSGQAGPGADTQYF; DNA: TGTTCCAGCGGCCAAGCGGGACCAGGGGCAGATACGCAGTATTTT
J: TRBJ2-3; length: 15; V: TRBV7-9; size: .; D: TRBD2; CDR3: CASSHLAGGTDTQYF; DNA: TGTGCCAGCAGCCACTTAGCGGGAGGGACAGATACGCAGTATTTT
J: TRBJ2-3; length: 15; V: TRBV6-2/TRBV6-3; size: many; D: .; CDR3: CASSYSVVSTDTQYF; DNA: TGTGCCAGCAGTTACTCGGTTGTTAGCACAGATACGCAGTATTTT
J: TRBJ2-7; length: 14; V: TRBV5-6; size: once; D: .; CDR3: CVSSTGPDLYERYF; DNA: TGTGTCAGCAGTACGGGACCCGACCTCTACGAGCGGTACTTC
J: TRBJ2-1; length: 16; V: TRBV6-5; size: .; D: TRBD2; CDR3: CASSYSVTSGNNELFF; DNA: TGTGCCAGTAGTTACTCGGTTACTAGCGGTAACAATGAGTTGTTCTTC
J: TRBJ2-5; length: 13; V: TRBV6-1; size: many; D: .; CDR3: CASMIRGQETQYF; DNA: TGTGCCAGCATGATCAGGGGACAAGAGACCCAGTACTTC
J: TRBJ1-1; length: 15; V: TRBV13; size: .; D: TRBD1; CDR3: CASRLQGVMSTEAFF; DNA: TGTGCCAGCAGATTGCAGGGGGTGATGAGCACTGAAGCTTTCTTT
J: TRBJ2-7; length: 13; V: TRBV6-6; size: many; D: .; CDR3: CASSYAGLYEQYF; DNA: TGTGCCAGCAGTTATGCAGGGTTGTACGAGCAGTACTTC
J: TRBJ2-7; length: 15; V: TRBV11-2; size: .; D: TRBD2; CDR3: CAGSLAREGSYEQYF; DNA: TGTGCCGGCAGCTTAGCCCGGGAGGGAAGCTACGAGCAGTACTTC
J: TRBJ2-7; length: 16; V: TRBV5-6; size: .; D: TRBD1; CDR3: CTNSSIIRDRTYQQYF; DNA: TGTACCAACAGCTCCATAATCCGGGACAGGACCTACCAGCAGTACTTC
J: TRBJ2-2; length: 15; V: TRBV11-2; size: .; D: .; CDR3: CANSNRLWEAGELFF; DNA: TGCGCCAACAGCAATCGACTATGGGAGGCCGGGGAGCTGTTTTTT
J: TRBJ1-3; length: 11; V: TRBV7-9; size: .; D: .; CDR3: CTSNRGNTIYF; DNA: TGTACCAGCAACCGCGGAAACACCATATATTTT
J: TRBJ2-1; length: 15; V: TRBV11-3; size: .; D: .; CDR3: CDSSLAGQAVNEQLF; DNA: TGTGACAGCAGCCTAGCCGGCCAGGCTGTCAATGAGCAGCTCTTC
J: TRBJ2-5; length: 14; V: TRBV6-5; size: few; D: .; CDR3: CASSLTGEGETQYF; DNA: TGTGCTAGCTCTTTAACGGGCGAGGGAGAGACCCAGTACTTC
J: TRBJ2-7; length: 13; V: TRBV28; size: .; D: .; CDR3: CASIKQGRYEQHF; DNA: TGTGCCAGCATTAAACAGGGCAGGTACGAGCAGCACTTC
J: TRBJ2-7; length: 14; V: TRBV28; size: .; D: .; CDR3: CASSLGDISYEQYF; DNA: TGTGCCAGCAGTTTAGGAGACATCTCCTACGAGCAGTACTTC
J: TRBJ2-5; length: 11; V: TRBV6-1; size: .; D: .; CDR3: CASISELSPNF; DNA: TGTGCCAGCATTTCTGAGCTTAGTCCTAACTTC
J: TRBJ1-4; length: 13; V: TRBV5-6; size: .; D: .; CDR3: CASSLDSDEKLFF; DNA: TGTGCCAGCAGCTTGGACTCGGATGAAAAACTGTTTTTT
J: TRBJ2-7; length: 14; V: TRBV11-1; size: .; D: .; CDR3: CSSSLSQGFYEQYF; DNA: TGTTCCAGCAGCTTATCTCAAGGATTCTACGAGCAGTACTTC
J: TRBJ1-3; length: 15; V: TRBV6-5; size: once; D: .; CDR3: CASSYYGGSGNTIYF; DNA: TGTGCCAGCAGTTACTATGGGGGAAGTGGAAACACCATATATTTT
J: TRBJ2-3; length: 17; V: TRBV2; size: few; D: .; CDR3: CASRLNLGGRVPDTQYF; DNA: TGTGCCAGCAGATTAAATCTCGGCGGTCGCGTTCCAGATACGCAGTATTTT
J: TRBJ2-7; length: 16; V: TRBV13; size: .; D: .; CDR3: CANRLAGQSLSDEQYF; DNA: TGTGCCAACAGGTTAGCCGGACAGTCCCTATCGGACGAGCAGTACTTC
J: TRBJ2-3; length: 16; V: TRBV11-1; size: .; D: TRBD2; CDR3: CDSSPRTSGGLDTQYF; DNA: TGTGACAGTAGCCCCCGGACTAGCGGGGGGCTCGATACGCAGTATTTT
J: TRBJ2-1; length: 13; V: TRBV2; size: .; D: .; CDR3: CASSAAREYEQFF; DNA: TGTGCCAGCAGCGCTGCCCGGGAATACGAGCAGTTCTTC
J: TRBJ2-3; length: 13; V: TRBV6-5; size: many; D: TRBD2; CDR3: CASRQLRRGAPSF; DNA: TGTGCCAGCAGACAACTACGGCGGGGGGCCCCTTCTTTT
J: TRBJ1-5; length: 13; V: TRBV28; size: few; D: .; CDR3: CASIMDSNQPQHF; DNA: TGTGCCAGCATTATGGACAGCAATCAGCCCCAGCATTTT
J: TRBJ1-2; length: 14; V: TRBV7-9; size: .; D: .; CDR3: CASSLRCGIGGYTF; DNA: TGTGCCAGCAGCTTAAGATGTGGGATAGGTGGCTACACCTTC
J: TRBJ2-7; length: 14; V: TRBV7-8; size: few; D: TRBD1; CDR3: CASSLAGGSYDQYF; DNA: TGTGCAAGCAGCTTAGCAGGGGGCTCCTACGACCAGTACTTC
J: TRBJ2-1; length: 14; V: TRBV20-1; size: .; D: TRBD2; CDR3: CSARVAGPYNEQFF; DNA: TGCAGTGCTAGAGTAGCGGGACCCTACAATGAGCAGTTCTTC
J: TRBJ2-1; length: 15; V: TRBV11-2; size: .; D: .; CDR3: CAGSHSGGGVYEQFF; DNA: TGTGCCGGCAGCCATTCTGGCGGGGGCGTTTATGAGCAGTTCTTC
J: TRBJ2-7; length: 11; V: TRBV5-1; size: few; D: .; CDR3: CASSSAYEQYF; DNA: TGCGCCAGCAGCTCTGCCTACGAGCAGTACTTC
J: TRBJ1-5; length: 16; V: TRBV4-2; size: .; D: .; CDR3: CASSRDVRDSNQPQHF; DNA: TGTGCCAGCAGTCGGGACGTCAGGGACAGCAATCAGCCCCAGCATTTT
J: TRBJ2-2; length: 17; V: TRBV6-5; size: .; D: .; CDR3: CASSLLLPPWEAGGLFF; DNA: TGTGCCAGCAGTCTCCTCCTTCCGCCCTGGGAGGCCGGGGGGCTCTTTTTT
J: TRBJ2-7; length: 15; V: TRBV6-1; size: .; D: .; CDR3: CANTTSAQGRGEQYF; DNA: TGTGCTAACACTACTAGCGCACAGGGGAGAGGCGAGCAGTACTTC
J: TRBJ2-2; length: 17; V: TRBV6-5; size: .; D: TRBD2; CDR3: CASSYFLAGLNTGELFF; DNA: TGTGCCAGTAGTTACTTCCTAGCGGGGCTGAACACCGGGGAGCTGTTTTTT
J: TRBJ2-1; length: 17; V: TRBV4-2; size: .; D: .; CDR3: CASSHSLRDKGYYEQFF; DNA: TGTGCCAGCAGCCACAGCCTCAGGGACAAGGGCTACTATGAGCAGTTCTTC
J: TRBJ2-5; length: 13; V: TRBV20-1; size: few; D: .; CDR3: CSATTRAEETQYF; DNA: TGCAGTGCCACAACCCGGGCGGAAGAGACCCAGTACTTC
J: TRBJ1-3; length: 16; V: TRBV19; size: .; D: .; CDR3: CASRHPGSFSGNTIYF; DNA: TGTGCCAGTAGGCACCCGGGATCGTTCTCTGGAAACACCATATATTTT
J: TRBJ2-5; length: 15; V: TRBV4-2; size: .; D: TRBD2; CDR3: CASSQRAGGPETQCF; DNA: TGTGCCAGCAGCCAACGCGCGGGGGGGCCGGAGACCCAGTGCTTC
J: TRBJ1-2; length: 16; V: TRBV5-4; size: medium-sized; D: .; CDR3: CASSQTRGGPDHGYTF; DNA: TGTGCCAGCAGCCAGACCAGAGGGGGGCCGGACCATGGCTACACCTTC
J: TRBJ2-7; length: 13; V: TRBV27; size: few; D: .; CDR3: CASSLGLHYEQYF; DNA: TGTGCCAGCAGTTTAGGACTCCACTACGAGCAGTACTTC
J: TRBJ1-1; length: 15; V: TRBV20-1; size: many; D: .; CDR3: CSASPSGIWNTEAFF; DNA: TGCAGTGCTAGCCCTTCTGGTATTTGGAACACTGAAGCTTTCTTT
J: TRBJ1-3; length: 14; V: TRBV10-2; size: many; D: TRBD1; CDR3: CASRTGFSGNTIYF; DNA: TGCGCCAGCAGGACAGGGTTCTCTGGAAACACCATATATTTT